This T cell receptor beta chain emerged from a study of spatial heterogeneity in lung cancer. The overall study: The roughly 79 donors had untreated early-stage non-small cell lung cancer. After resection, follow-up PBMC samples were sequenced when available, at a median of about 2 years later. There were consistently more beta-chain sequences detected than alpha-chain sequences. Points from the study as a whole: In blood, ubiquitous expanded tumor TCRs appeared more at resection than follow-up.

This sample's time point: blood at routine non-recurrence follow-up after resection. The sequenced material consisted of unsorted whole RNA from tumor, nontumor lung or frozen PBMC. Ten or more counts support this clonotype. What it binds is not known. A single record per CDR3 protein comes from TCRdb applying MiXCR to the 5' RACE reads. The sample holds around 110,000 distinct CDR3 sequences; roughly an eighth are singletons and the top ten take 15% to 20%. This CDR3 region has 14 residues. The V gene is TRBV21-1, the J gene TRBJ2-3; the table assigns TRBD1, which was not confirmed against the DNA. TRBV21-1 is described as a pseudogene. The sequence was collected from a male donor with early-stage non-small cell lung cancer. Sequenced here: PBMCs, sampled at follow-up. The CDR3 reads CARGPGQSTDTQYF. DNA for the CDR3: TGTGCCAGGGGACCGGGACAGAGCACAGATACGCAGTATTTT.